This T cell receptor beta chain was identified during a study of T-cell memory formation after mild COVID-19. TCRdb re-derived calls from the 5' RACE reads in MiXCR, one entry per CDR3 protein. This sample has tens of thousands of distinct CDR3 sequences, with around 6.3% found just once. CDR3 size: 13 residues. V lost 4 bases and J lost 5, with 11 bases in between. Germline V gives CDR1 SNHLY, CDR2 FYNNEI. Points on this clonotype: No antigen is known for it.

Study conclusions and caveats: Within pre-infection memory, some responding clones were found, suggesting cross-reactive memory joined.

This receptor was identified in an adult who had mild COVID-19 (a few samples of this study predate the infection). Cell type and time point are not known. Sequencing was done on a sample of PBMCs or a T cell subset sorted from them (not recorded which). This rearrangement joins TRBV2 to TRBJ1-2, with a tentative D call TRBD1 (5 bases). The CDR3 here is CASSVEQDYGYTF. The CDR3 region has the DNA TGTGCCAGCAGTGTGGAACAGGATTATGGCTACACCTTC.